One sample yielded the 24 T cell receptor beta chains listed below, sequenced in a study of OX40 agonist ivuxolimab in advanced cancers. TCRdb's table, derived via immunoSEQ multiplex PCR, lists solely in-frame clones and lacks some. The data show tens of thousands of clones, under 95% seen once. The sequencing here drew on CD4+ or CD8+ T cells sorted from blood, taken in a trial of the OX40 agonist ivuxolimab. All receptors derive from an adult with an advanced solid tumor such as melanoma, head and neck, liver or kidney cancer.

This chain uses TRBV28 with TRBJ1-2, with no clear D. V lost 6 bases, J lost 8 bases, and 16 bases lay in between. This CDR3 is built from 13 residues. Looked up from germline, CDR1 is MDHEN and CDR2 is SYDVKM. The CDR3 protein is CASRSPGHRGYTF. CDR3 in DNA: TGTGCCAGCAGATCCCCTGGCCACCGCGGCTACACCTTC.

This sequence joins TRBV9 and TRBJ2-3, with TRBD2 identical over 11 bases. V gave up 0 bases and J gave up 3 bases; unmatched junction bases: 6. This CDR3 contains 17 residues. Per germline, CDR1 SGDLS and CDR2 YYNGEE. In nucleotides, the CDR3 is TGTGCCAGCAGCGTAGCGACTAGCGGGAAAGGAACAGATACGCAGTATTTT. It yields the protein CASSVATSGKGTDTQYF.

This clone turned up a few times. CDR3 residues: CASSSMIGQDGYTF. The DNA of the CDR3 is TGTGCCAGCAGCTCCATGATTGGACAGGATGGCTACACCTTC. The chain recombines TRBV7-9 with TRBJ1-2, with 7 bases matching TRBD1. CDR1 SEHNR and CDR2 FQNEAQ come from the germline V gene (reference sequence). V trimming: 4 bases; J trimming: 6 bases; junction bases outside the gene matches: 8. CDR3 length: 14 amino acids. The full variable domain, its missing parts supplied by reference TRBV7-9 and TRBJ1-2, is DTGVSQNPRHKITKRGQNVTFRCDPISEHNRLYWYRQTLGQGPEFLTYFQNEAQLEKSRLLSDRFSAERPKGSFSTLEIQRTEQGDSAMYLCASSSMIGQDGYTFGSGTRLTVV.

The V gene is TRBV18, the J gene TRBJ2-3; 10 nucleotides line up with TRBD2. With 3 bases clipped from V and 6 bases from J, the junction kept 15 bases outside the gene matches. This CDR3 is 18 amino acids long. CDR1 and CDR2 (germline): KGHSH, LQKENI. For the CDR3, the DNA is TGTGCCAGCTCACCGCTGTTAGGACTAGCGGCGAAGCGGGATACGCAGTATTTT. It translates to CASSPLLGLAAKRDTQYF. The full variable domain, in which reference TRBV18 and TRBJ2-3 provide the parts outside the CDR3, is NAGVMQNPRHLVRRRGQEARLRCSPMKGHSHVYWYRQLPEEGLKFMVYLQKENIIDESGMPKERFSAEFPKEGPSILRIQQVVRGDSAAYFCASSPLLGLAAKRDTQYFGPGTRLTVL.

The V call is TRBV29-1, the J call TRBJ1-2; 9 nucleotides align to TRBD1. In germline, CDR1 is SQVTM, CDR2 ANQGSEA. This CDR3 is built from 14 residues. V dropped 8 bases and J dropped 6; count of bases not matched to a gene: 13. This CDR3 reads CSIADRGKGDGYTF. The CDR3 DNA reads as TGCAGCATTGCGGACAGGGGAAAAGGGGATGGCTACACCTTC.

The chain recombines TRBV19 with TRBJ2-3; perhaps TRBD1 as D (5 bases). CDR3 size: 14 residues. CDR1 LNHDA and CDR2 SQIVND come from the germline V gene (reference sequence). V was cut by 5 bases and J by 5 bases, with 14 bases left in between. As DNA, the CDR3 is TGTGCCAGTAGTTCACAGGCTGTTGGAGATACGCAGTATTTT. This gives the protein CASSSQAVGDTQYF. The whole variable domain, remainder taken from reference TRBV19 and TRBJ2-3, is DGGITQSPKYLFRKEGQNVTLSCEQNLNHDAMYWYRQDPGQGLRLIYYSQIVNDFQKGDIAEGYSVSREKKESFPLTVTSAQKNPTAFYLCASSSQAVGDTQYFGPGTRLTVL.

The chain joins TRBV6-5 to TRBJ2-7; D unclear. V lost 6 bases to trimming and J lost 3 bases, with 12 bases between them. This CDR3 has 13 residues. Germline V CDR1 and CDR2: MNHEY, SVGAGI. The CDR3 sequence is CASRLGRFYEQYF. CDR3 nucleotides: TGTGCCAGCAGGCTCGGGCGGTTCTACGAGCAGTACTTC.

V and J are TRBV19 and TRBJ2-7, with a weak D call TRBD2 (5 bases). V was trimmed by 5 bases and J by 4 bases, leaving 12 bases between them. The germline V gene encodes CDR1 LNHDA and CDR2 SQIVND (reference sequence). The CDR3 loop spans 13 amino acids. The CDR3 sequence is CASSRGYFYEQYF. CDR3 DNA: TGTGCCAGTAGTCGCGGGTACTTTTACGAGCAGTACTTC.

The gene calls are TRBV19 and TRBJ2-2; TRBD1 matches 12 bases. CDR3 size: 16 residues. Per germline, CDR1 LNHDA and CDR2 SQIVND (reference sequence). The V gene end was trimmed by 8 bases and the J gene end by 7 bases; junction bases not matched to a gene: 11. In DNA, the CDR3 is TGTGCCAGTTCGCCCCGGGACAGGGGGCGCATCGGGGAGCTGTTTTTT. Its protein is CASSPRDRGRIGELFF.

The V gene is TRBV10-3, the J gene TRBJ2-7, with 10 bases fitting TRBD2. V lost 3 bases, J lost 6 bases, and 5 bases stayed unmatched. The germline V gene has CDR1 ENHRY and CDR2 SYGVKD. The CDR3 covers 14 residues. This CDR3 is CAISDTSGKVEQYF. CDR3 DNA: TGTGCCATCAGTGATACTAGCGGGAAGGTCGAGCAGTACTTC.

The chain is built from TRBV7-2 and TRBJ2-2, with 8 bases aligning to TRBD2. The CDR3 loop spans 16 amino acids. V was pared by 5 bases and J by 7 bases, with 12 bases of the junction left unmatched. Germline CDR1 and CDR2: SGHTA and FQGNSA. The CDR3 loop reads CASSRGLGFVNGELFF. The CDR3 nucleotides read TGTGCCAGCAGCCGGGGACTAGGTTTCGTCAACGGGGAGCTGTTTTTT. Full variable domain (missing parts from reference TRBV7-2 and TRBJ2-2): GAGVSQSPSNKVTEKGKDVELRCDPISGHTALYWYRQSLGQGLEFLIYFQGNSAPDKSGLPSDRFSAERTGGSVSTLTIQRTQQEDSAVYLCASSRGLGFVNGELFFGEGSRLTVL.

The J gene is TRBJ2-6, the V gene TRBV7-8; 7 bases match TRBD1. With 6 bases clipped from V and 0 bases from J, the junction kept 8 bases outside the gene matches. The V gene's germline CDR1 is SGHVS and CDR2 FQNEAQ. The CDR3 is 17 amino acids. The CDR3 here is CASSFRSGGSGANVLTF. CDR3 nucleotide sequence: TGTGCCAGCAGTTTTCGGTCAGGGGGCTCTGGGGCCAACGTCCTGACTTTC.

The CDR3 DNA sequence: TGTGCCAGAAGCTTGTTCTGGGGTTACACTGAAGCTTTCTTT. Encoded protein: CARSLFWGYTEAFF. The chain carries TRBV5-3 and TRBJ1-1; D remains unclear. TRBV5-3 is an ORF, and what it does is uncertain. V was trimmed by 1 base and J by 3 bases, leaving 10 bases between them. The CDR3 sequence is 14 residues long.

Written as DNA, the CDR3 is TGTGCCAGTAGTACAGACAGGGGACGAATCAATCAGCCCCAGCATTTT. Translating gives CASSTDRGRINQPQHF. This rearrangement joins TRBV19 to TRBJ1-5, with 8 bases identical to TRBD1. The trim removed 4 bases at V and 3 bases at J, leaving 8 bases unmatched. Germline V gene data show CDR1 as LNHDA and CDR2 as SQIVND (reference sequence). CDR3 size: 16 residues.

The rearrangement uses TRBV10-2 and TRBJ1-4; D possibly corresponds to TRBD1 (5 bases). In germline, CDR1 is WSHSY, CDR2 SAAADI. This CDR3 has 13 residues. Trimming stripped 4 bases from V and 7 bases from J, with 10 bases between. CDR3 in amino acids: CASSGSRVEKLFF. The CDR3 DNA is TGCGCCAGCAGTGGTAGCAGGGTTGAAAAACTGTTTTTT.

This clone was counted a single time. This sequence joins TRBV19 and TRBJ2-5, with TRBD1 identical over 7 bases. The J call may be incorrect, as the DNA end agrees better with TRBJ2-7. Germline CDR1 and CDR2: LNHDA and SQIVND (reference sequence). The CDR3 sequence is 16 residues long. CDR3 region: CASSTTGTFRAYEQYF. The CDR3 bases are TGTGCCAGTAGTACGACAGGGACATTTCGGGCCTACGAGCAGTACTTC.

The V call is TRBV7-2, the J call TRBJ2-7; perhaps TRBD1 as D (5 bases). The CDR3 consists of 16 residues. Trimming took off 3 bases at V and 0 bases at J, with 15 bases between the two ends. CDR1 and CDR2 from the germline V gene are SGHTA and FQGNSA. CDR3: CASSLGRQPSSYEQYF. CDR3 DNA sequence: TGTGCCAGCAGCTTGGGTCGACAGCCAAGCTCCTACGAGCAGTACTTC.

The chain has TRBV21-1 and TRBJ2-6; the tabulated D call, TRBD2, remains unverified against the DNA. TRBV21-1 is a recognized pseudogene. The CDR3 covers 15 residues. CDR3 bases: TGTGCCACAGGTACGGGGGACTCTGGGGCCAACGTCCTGACTTTC. This codes for CATGTGDSGANVLTF.

The gene calls are TRBV6-5 and TRBJ2-7, with unresolved D. The V gene lost 6 bases and the J gene lost 6 bases, with 15 bases spanning the gap. In germline, CDR1 is MNHEY, CDR2 SVGAGI. The CDR3 sequence is 13 residues long. The CDR3 region is CASRRSKNFEQYF. The CDR3 nucleotides are TGTGCCAGCAGGAGGTCTAAGAACTTCGAGCAGTACTTC.

V is TRBV6-5 and J is TRBJ2-2; D is unclear. The germline V and J ends were trimmed by 4 bases and 2 bases, with 8 bases remaining between them. The germline V gene has CDR1 MNHEY and CDR2 SVGAGI. The CDR3 totals 14 residues. Here the CDR3 reads CASSSRTNTGELFF. As DNA, the CDR3 is TGTGCCAGCAGTTCCCGGACCAACACCGGGGAGCTGTTTTTT.

This clone was observed a handful of times. J is TRBJ2-2 and V is TRBV5-5; unclear D gene. V lost 4 bases and J lost 7, with 8 bases in between. The CDR3 consists of 12 residues. Germline-derived CDR1 and CDR2 are SGHKS and YYEKEE (reference sequence). This chain's CDR3 is CASSPNGGELFF. The CDR3 DNA reads TGTGCCAGCAGCCCGAATGGCGGGGAGCTGTTTTTT.

The gene calls are TRBV7-2 and TRBJ2-3; D perhaps matches TRBD2 (6 bases). Trimming removed 7 bases at V and 3 bases at J, with 23 bases between. The CDR3 runs to 17 residues. The germline gives CDR1 SGHTA, CDR2 FQGNSA. The CDR3 nucleotides read TGTGCCAGCAATTCTAAGGGCGGGGCTAGCAGGACAGATACGCAGTATTTT. This codes for CASNSKGGASRTDTQYF.

The table lists this clone with a few counts. The genes are TRBV5-6 and TRBJ2-3, with 11 bases matching TRBD2. Germline assignment: CDR1 SGHDT and CDR2 YYEEEE. The V gene end was trimmed by 6 bases and the J gene end by 7 bases; junction bases not matched to a gene: 7. The CDR3 length is 14 residues. The CDR3 nucleotides are TGTGCCAGCACCACTAGCGGGGGTGGTCATACGCAGTATTTT. Translating it yields CASTTSGGGHTQYF.

V is TRBV19 and J is TRBJ2-3; D is ambiguous. Deletions cut 7 bases from V and 2 bases from J, with 13 bases between. The CDR3 loop spans 14 amino acids. Germline CDR1 is LNHDA and CDR2 is SQIVND (reference sequence). CDR3 DNA: TGTGCCAGTACCCGAAGGACCCTCACAGATACGCAGTATTTT. It is translated as CASTRRTLTDTQYF. Full variable domain (remainder filled in from reference TRBV19 and TRBJ2-3): DGGITQSPKYLFRKEGQNVTLSCEQNLNHDAMYWYRQDPGQGLRLIYYSQIVNDFQKGDIAEGYSVSREKKESFPLTVTSAQKNPTAFYLCASTRRTLTDTQYFGPGTRLTVL.